The next 21 T cell receptor beta chains were all read from a single sample in a study of Ad26.COV2.S vaccination and SARS-CoV-2 variants. As for treatment: around 19 received Ad26.COV2.S at low or high dose, single or two shots; 5 received placebo; per-sample allocation not given. Samples were taken on day 63 after the first vaccine or placebo injection. This table comes from immunoSEQ multiplex PCR, and its TCRdb copy is limited to in-frame clones, with some not included. The table lists roughly 320,000 clones, approximately 86% of them singletons, with 1.5% to 2% in the top ten. The source was peripheral blood, collected in a trial of Ad26.COV2.S vaccine versus placebo. Receptors originate from a person between 18 and 59 years old who received the Ad26.COV2.S COVID-19 vaccine or a placebo.

This chain uses TRBV2 with TRBJ2-3; 7 bases fit TRBD2. Per the germline V gene, CDR1 is SNHLY and CDR2 is FYNNEI. The CDR3 consists of 14 residues. The J segment lost 4 bases and the V segment lost 6 bases, leaving 7 bases of the junction unmatched. CDR3 loop: CASRRRGSPDTQYF. CDR3 DNA: TGTGCCAGCAGGCGGCGGGGGTCCCCAGATACGCAGTATTTT.

This chain uses TRBV27 with TRBJ1-5; D remains unclear. The CDR3 sequence is 13 residues long. Germline V CDR1 and CDR2: MNHEY, SMNVEV (reference sequence). V was pared by 6 bases and J by 0 bases, with 6 bases between. The CDR3 reads CASRGYSNQPQHF. CDR3 nucleotide sequence: TGTGCCAGCAGGGGTTATAGCAATCAGCCCCAGCATTTT.

The rearrangement joins TRBV3-1 (or the pseudogene TRBV3-2) to TRBJ1-6, with unresolved D. Trimming removed 2 bases at V and 6 bases at J, with 5 bases between. This CDR3 region has 13 residues. Germline V gives CDR1 LGHDT, CDR2 YNNKEL (reference sequence). The CDR3 loop reads CASSQLRNSPLHF. The CDR3 DNA reads TGTGCCAGCAGCCAACTCCGTAATTCACCCCTCCACTTT.

The rearrangement uses TRBV28 and TRBJ2-7; 10 bases align to TRBD1. CDR3 length: 14 amino acids. Germline values: CDR1 MDHEN, CDR2 SYDVKM. J gave up 3 bases and V 8 bases, and 7 bases lay outside the gene matches. CDR3 sequence reads: CASGGQGGIYEQYF. The CDR3 DNA reads TGTGCCAGCGGTGGACAGGGGGGAATCTACGAGCAGTACTTC.

The chain carries TRBV19 and TRBJ2-7, with 8 bases identical to TRBD2. CDR3 length equals 17 residues. Per the germline V gene, CDR1 is LNHDA and CDR2 is SQIVND (reference sequence). With 2 bases clipped from V and 0 bases from J, the junction kept 9 bases outside the gene matches. For the CDR3, the DNA is TGTGCCAGTAGTATAAGGGCGGCGGGGGGATACTCCTACGAGCAGTACTTC. It is translated as CASSIRAAGGYSYEQYF.

The chain has TRBV5-1 and TRBJ2-2; 8 positions match TRBD1. Germline V CDR1 and CDR2: SGHRS, YFSETQ. The CDR3 extends over 15 amino acids. Germline trimming cut 4 bases from V and 1 base from J; bases unmatched to any gene: 3. CDR3 loop: CASSTDRGNTGELFF. The CDR3 DNA reads as TGCGCCAGCAGCACCGACAGGGGGAACACCGGGGAGCTGTTTTTT. Complete variable domain (other parts from reference TRBV5-1 and TRBJ2-2): KAGVTQTPRYLIKTRGQQVTLSCSPISGHRSVSWYQQTPGQGLQFLFEYFSETQRNKGNFPGRFSGRQFSNSRSEMNVSTLELGDSALYLCASSTDRGNTGELFFGEGSRLTVL.

This clone was picked up one time. V and J are TRBV6-4 and TRBJ2-7, with 8 nucleotides matching TRBD1. V lost 9 bases and J lost 3; bases outside the gene matches: 4. The CDR3 contains 12 residues. The germline CDR1 and CDR2 sequences are MRHNA and SNTAGT. CDR3 coding DNA: TGTGCCAGTCCCGACAGGGGCTACGAGCAGTACTTC. This sequence encodes CASPDRGYEQYF.

The chain carries TRBV14 and TRBJ2-1; D is perhaps TRBD1 (6 bases). Germline V gene data show CDR1 as SGHDN and CDR2 as FVKESK. The ends were cut back, 4 bases at V and 2 bases at J, with 15 bases in the middle. The CDR3 spans 16 residues. Here the CDR3 DNA reads TGTGCCAGCAGCCCCGGAGTGTGGGGGCCCTACAATGAGCAGTTCTTC. Its translation: CASSPGVWGPYNEQFF.

The V gene is TRBV7-2, the J gene TRBJ2-7; D assignment may be TRBD1 or TRBD2 (5 bases each). The CDR3 extends over 14 amino acids. Looked up from germline, CDR1 is SGHTA and CDR2 is FQGNSA. Trimming removed 5 bases at V and 5 bases at J, with 16 bases between. In DNA form, the CDR3 reads TGTGCCAGCAGCACACCGGGACGCACTAACGAGCAGTACTTC. Amino acids: CASSTPGRTNEQYF.

This chain connects TRBV6-2 or TRBV6-3 to TRBJ1-4; D may be TRBD1 (6 bases). Per the germline V gene, CDR1 is MNHEY and CDR2 is SVGEGT. Trimming took 2 bases from V and 0 from J, leaving 10 bases between them. The CDR3 spans 16 residues. CDR3: CASSYPQGSTNEKLFF. CDR3 coding DNA: TGTGCCAGCAGTTACCCCCAGGGGTCAACTAATGAAAAACTGTTTTTT.

Only a few counts were recorded for this clone. The chain recombines TRBV3-1 (or the pseudogene TRBV3-2) with TRBJ1-2; the D is unclear. CDR3 size: 13 residues. Germline CDR1 and CDR2: LGHDT and YNNKEL (reference sequence). V was pared by 3 bases and J by 4 bases, with 9 bases between. DNA for the CDR3: TGTGCCAGCAGCCAGTCTCTTGGCTATGGCTACACCTTC. Its protein is CASSQSLGYGYTF.

The chain uses TRBV9 and TRBJ2-6; D is uncertain. V was clipped by 0 bases and J by 2 bases, with 9 bases between them. Germline CDR1 and CDR2: SGDLS and YYNGEE. CDR3 length: 16 residues. The CDR3 region is CASSVDVQTGANVLTF. CDR3 in DNA: TGTGCCAGCAGCGTAGATGTACAGACTGGGGCCAACGTCCTGACTTTC.

The chain recombines TRBV30 with TRBJ2-3, with D possibly being TRBD1 or TRBD2 (5 bases each). Per germline, CDR1 GTSNPN and CDR2 SVGIG (reference sequence). Trimming cost V 3 bases and J 0 bases, with 13 bases left between them. This CDR3 region has 15 residues. Written as DNA, the CDR3 is TGTGCCTGGAGCCGGGACGGAACTAGCACAGATACGCAGTATTTT. Its protein is CAWSRDGTSTDTQYF.

This clone appeared a few times. This chain uses TRBV6-2 or TRBV6-3 with TRBJ1-4, with D uncertain. There are 12 residues in the CDR3. V lost 6 bases, J lost 4 bases, and 6 bases lay in between. Germline CDR1 and CDR2: MNHEY and SVGEGT. The CDR3 region has the DNA TGTGCCAGCAGCGGAGTTAATGAAAAACTGTTTTTT. It specifies CASSGVNEKLFF.

The gene calls are TRBV11-2 and TRBJ2-2; 8 bases fit TRBD1. V dropped 1 base and J dropped 4; count of bases not matched to a gene: 14. The germline gives CDR1 SGHAT, CDR2 FQNNGV. The CDR3 extends over 19 amino acids. CDR3 bases: TGTGCCAGCAGCTTAGTAGGGTGGCGGATTACAGGGGGCACCGGGGAGCTGTTTTTT. It encodes CASSLVGWRITGGTGELFF. Together with reference TRBV11-2 and TRBJ2-2, the CDR3 gives the full variable domain: EAGVAQSPRYKIIEKRQSVAFWCNPISGHATLYWYQQILGQGPKLLIQFQNNGVVDDSQLPKDRFSAERLKGVDSTLKIQPAKLEDSAVYLCASSLVGWRITGGTGELFFGEGSRLTVL.

The rearrangement joins TRBV29-1 to TRBJ2-1; TRBD1 matches at 7 bases. The CDR3 consists of 12 residues. The germline CDR1 and CDR2 sequences are SQVTM and ANQGSEA. J lost 11 bases, V lost 2 bases, and 6 bases had no gene match. The CDR3 DNA is TGCAGCGTTGAACTGGGACAGCCTCAGCAGTTCTTC. Translation gives CSVELGQPQQFF.

The chain carries TRBV7-9 and TRBJ2-7, with 12 bases identical to TRBD1. Germline V gene lookup returns CDR1 SEHNR and CDR2 FQNEAQ (reference sequence). Trimming removed 2 bases from V and 5 bases from J; junction bases left unmatched: 4. The CDR3 consists of 15 residues. This CDR3 is CASSLWGQGANEQYF. Written as DNA, the CDR3 is TGTGCCAGCAGCTTATGGGGACAGGGGGCGAACGAGCAGTACTTC.

J is TRBJ2-1 and V is TRBV5-1, with D uncertain. The V end was cut by 0 bases, the J end by 6 bases, with 7 bases between. Per the germline V gene, CDR1 is SGHRS and CDR2 is YFSETQ. This CDR3 is built from 13 residues. The chain's CDR3 is CASSLAVGNEQFF. The CDR3 bases are TGCGCCAGCAGCTTGGCGGTGGGCAATGAGCAGTTCTTC.

The V call is TRBV27, the J call TRBJ2-1; possible D gene TRBD2, 7 bases. The length of the CDR3 is 16 residues. From germline, CDR1 is MNHEY and CDR2 SMNVEV (reference sequence). Between the trimmed V and J ends, which lost 6 bases and 8 bases, there was a span of 23 bases. The CDR3 is CASSLDLGGDLYEQFF. The CDR3 DNA reads as TGTGCCAGCAGCCTCGATCTAGGGGGGGATCTCTATGAGCAGTTCTTC.

This clone occurred once. The V call is TRBV6-1, the J call TRBJ1-5, with TRBD1 matching 8 bases. Germline V lookup: CDR1 MNHNS, CDR2 SASEGT. V shed 1 base and J 6 bases; nucleotides not matched to a gene: 8. The CDR3 length is 16 residues. The CDR3 DNA follows: TGTGCCAGCAGTGAAGGGACAGGGAGAGGGAGTCAGCCCCAGCATTTT. This sequence encodes CASSEGTGRGSQPQHF.

This rearrangement joins TRBV5-8 to TRBJ1-2; no definite D call. Between the trimmed V and J ends, which lost 4 bases and 4 bases, there was a span of 8 bases. CDR1 SGHTS and CDR2 YDEGEE come from the germline V gene. CDR3 length: 12 amino acids. The CDR3: CASSRVRYGYTF. CDR3 DNA sequence: TGTGCCAGCAGCCGGGTCCGCTATGGCTACACCTTC.